The next 15 T cell receptor beta chains were all read from a single sample in a study of response to subunit inactivated influenza vaccine. TCRdb recomputed calls from the RT-PCR reads with MiXCR, one row per CDR3 protein. Of approximately 680,000 distinct CDR3 sequences listed, approximately 14% are singletons. This specimen consisted of PBMCs from blood, obtained 11 to 12 days after vaccination. All receptors derive from a man over 45 who received an inactivated influenza vaccine.

In this sample, this clonotype turned up a few times. The rearrangement links TRBV24-1 to TRBJ1-5; no definite D call. Germline V gene lookup returns CDR1 KGHDR and CDR2 SFDVKD. V was clipped by 5 bases and J by 7 bases, with 11 bases between them. This CDR3 spans 13 amino acids. CDR3 DNA sequence: TGTGCCACCAGTGCCACGGGTGGACAGCCCCAGCATTTT. Its protein is CATSATGGQPQHF.

The chain's CDR3 is CAISGGPNTGELFF. CDR3 in DNA: TGTGCCATCAGTGGGGGTCCTAACACCGGGGAGCTGTTTTTT. V and J are TRBV10-3 and TRBJ2-2, with D hard to call. V lost 4 bases and J lost 2, with 8 bases in between. Germline CDR1 and CDR2: ENHRY and SYGVKD. The CDR3 extends over 14 amino acids.

This sequence joins TRBV20-1 and TRBJ1-5; D gene unclear. The CDR3 spans 14 residues. The V gene's germline CDR1 is DFQATT and CDR2 SNEGSKA (reference sequence). V lost 4 bases and J lost 4, with 14 bases in between. As DNA, the CDR3 is TGCAGTGCTAAGCTTCGGCAGAAAAATCAGCCCCAGCATTTT. It specifies CSAKLRQKNQPQHF.

V and J are TRBV7-2 and TRBJ1-4; no definite D call. Trimming took 0 bases from V and 7 from J, leaving 12 bases between them. The CDR3 is 15 residues long. Germline lookup yields CDR1 SGHTA and CDR2 FQGNSA. The CDR3 reads CASSLARASGEKLFF. In nucleotides, the CDR3 is TGTGCCAGCAGCTTAGCGAGGGCGTCGGGTGAAAAACTGTTTTTT. Filled out from reference TRBV7-2 and TRBJ1-4, the complete variable domain reads GAGVSQSPSNKVTEKGKDVELRCDPISGHTALYWYRQSLGQGLEFLIYFQGNSAPDKSGLPSDRFSAERTGGSVSTLTIQRTQQEDSAVYLCASSLARASGEKLFFGSGTQLSVL.

There are many counts of this clonotype. This chain joins TRBV7-2 and TRBJ2-5, with TRBD2 identical over 9 bases. Germline CDR1 reads SGHTA; CDR2 reads FQGNSA. V lost 5 bases and J lost 2; bases outside the gene matches: 3. The CDR3 consists of 14 residues. CDR3 sequence reads: CASSLLAGQETQYF. The DNA for the CDR3 is TGTGCCAGCAGCCTTCTAGCGGGGCAAGAGACCCAGTACTTC. Full variable domain (rest looked up from reference TRBV7-2 and TRBJ2-5): GAGVSQSPSNKVTEKGKDVELRCDPISGHTALYWYRQSLGQGLEFLIYFQGNSAPDKSGLPSDRFSAERTGGSVSTLTIQRTQQEDSAVYLCASSLLAGQETQYFGPGTRLLVL.

In this sample, this clonotype turned up a few times. The chain uses TRBV28 and TRBJ2-4; D possibly corresponds to TRBD1 (6 bases). V lost 4 bases, J lost 7 bases, and 17 bases lay in between. Germline loops: CDR1 MDHEN, CDR2 SYDVKM. CDR3 length: 15 amino acids. The CDR3, as DNA: TGTGCCAGCAGTTCCCGCTTGGGGGCTCGGAACATTCAGTACTTC. Protein: CASSSRLGARNIQYF.

The rearrangement links TRBV5-1 to TRBJ1-5, with 7 nucleotides matching TRBD1. Germline CDR1 and CDR2: SGHRS and YFSETQ. This CDR3 contains 15 residues. V lost 0 bases to trimming and J lost 7 bases; unmatched junction nucleotides: 7. This chain's CDR3 is CASSLDRGLGQPQHF. DNA of the CDR3: TGCGCCAGCAGCTTGGATAGGGGGCTAGGACAGCCCCAGCATTTT.

This rearrangement joins TRBV5-1 to TRBJ2-2; 13 bases are a match to TRBD2. This CDR3 comprises 19 residues. V lost 4 bases, J lost 0 bases, and 9 bases stayed unmatched. Germline V CDR1 and CDR2: SGHRS, YFSETQ. CDR3 loop: CASSQGWTSGGPNTGELFF. CDR3 DNA: TGCGCCAGCAGCCAAGGGTGGACTAGCGGGGGTCCGAACACCGGGGAGCTGTTTTTT. Complete variable domain (other parts from reference TRBV5-1 and TRBJ2-2): KAGVTQTPRYLIKTRGQQVTLSCSPISGHRSVSWYQQTPGQGLQFLFEYFSETQRNKGNFPGRFSGRQFSNSRSEMNVSTLELGDSALYLCASSQGWTSGGPNTGELFFGEGSRLTVL.

The chain recombines TRBV10-3 with TRBJ2-2; TRBD1 matches 7 bases. This CDR3 has 14 residues. The V gene end was trimmed by 11 bases and the J gene end by 7 bases; junction bases not matched to a gene: 13. CDR1 and CDR2 from the germline V gene are ENHRY and SYGVKD. CDR3 sequence reads: CAVEPGGFNGELFF. Written as DNA, the CDR3 is TGTGCCGTCGAGCCAGGGGGTTTTAACGGGGAGCTGTTTTTT.

This chain uses TRBV5-6 with TRBJ1-5; D is undetermined. The CDR3 covers 14 residues. Looked up from germline, CDR1 is SGHDT and CDR2 is YYEEEE. Trimming took 1 base from V and 4 from J, leaving 9 bases between them. CDR3 sequence reads: CASSLQAANQPQHF. As DNA, the CDR3 is TGTGCCAGCAGCTTGCAGGCCGCTAATCAGCCCCAGCATTTT.

This clonotype came up a few times. The chain couples TRBV4-2 to TRBJ2-7, with D maybe TRBD1 (6 bases). Germline V gene lookup returns CDR1 LGHNA and CDR2 YNFKEQ. The CDR3 is 15 residues long. The V gene lost 0 bases and the J gene lost 1 base, with 10 bases spanning the gap. This CDR3 is CASSQEGAGSYEQYF. The DNA for the CDR3 is TGTGCCAGCAGCCAAGAGGGGGCAGGGTCCTACGAGCAGTACTTC.

This chain joins TRBV6-1 and TRBJ1-5, with D hard to call. This CDR3 comprises 14 residues. CDR1 is MNHNS, CDR2 SASEGT, per germline. V gave up 5 bases and J gave up 0 bases, with 8 bases separating them. For the CDR3, the DNA is TGTGCCAGCAGTCGAGTCGATAGCAATCAGCCCCAGCATTTT. It specifies CASSRVDSNQPQHF.

This clonotype was observed at least ten times. This chain uses TRBV12-3 or TRBV12-4 with TRBJ2-3; no reliable D call. Between the trimmed V and J ends, which lost 5 bases and 5 bases, there was a span of 14 bases. The CDR3 is 14 residues long. CDR3 nucleotides: TGTGCCAGCAGTGCATCACAGTTCGGAGATACGCAGTATTTT. Translation: CASSASQFGDTQYF.

The chain recombines TRBV20-1 with TRBJ2-4; the match to TRBD2 covers 9 bases. Germline V gene sequence: CDR1 DFQATT, CDR2 SNEGSKA (reference sequence). The V segment lost 2 bases and the J segment 8 bases; nucleotides outside the gene matches: 7. The CDR3 contains 14 residues. The CDR3 nucleotides read TGCAGTGCTAGACTAGCGGGACTCGGGGACATTCAGTACTTC. The encoded protein is CSARLAGLGDIQYF.

This clonotype was seen a handful of times. The V gene is TRBV7-9, the J gene TRBJ2-7; possibly TRBD2 for D (5 bases). V lost 5 bases and J 0 bases, leaving 11 bases between the germline ends. In germline, CDR1 is SEHNR, CDR2 FQNEAQ (reference sequence). This CDR3 is 14 amino acids long. For the CDR3, the DNA is TGTGCCAGCAGCAAACCGGGAAACTCCTACGAGCAGTACTTC. Amino acid sequence: CASSKPGNSYEQYF.